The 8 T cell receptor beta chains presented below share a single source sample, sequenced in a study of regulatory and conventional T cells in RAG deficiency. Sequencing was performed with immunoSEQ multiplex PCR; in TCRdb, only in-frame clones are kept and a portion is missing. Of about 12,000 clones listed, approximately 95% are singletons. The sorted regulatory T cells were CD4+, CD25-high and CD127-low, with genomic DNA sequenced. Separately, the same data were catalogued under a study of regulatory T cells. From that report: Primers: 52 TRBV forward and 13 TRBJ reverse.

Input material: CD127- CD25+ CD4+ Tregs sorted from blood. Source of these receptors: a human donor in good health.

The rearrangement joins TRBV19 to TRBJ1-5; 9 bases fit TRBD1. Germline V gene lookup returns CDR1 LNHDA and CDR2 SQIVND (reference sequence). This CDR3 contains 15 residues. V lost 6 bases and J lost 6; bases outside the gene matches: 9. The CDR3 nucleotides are TGTGCCAGTAGGACTGGACAGGGGAGGGGTCAGCCCCAGCATTTT. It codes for CASRTGQGRGQPQHF.

CDR3 DNA: TGTGCCACCAGCACACTCAGGGGACAGCCCCAGCATTTT. It encodes CATSTLRGQPQHF. The J gene is TRBJ1-5, the V gene TRBV15; D is possibly TRBD1 (6 bases). Germline lookup yields CDR1 LNHNV and CDR2 YYDKDF (reference sequence). The CDR3 is 13 residues long. The V end was cut by 4 bases, the J end by 7 bases, with 11 bases between.

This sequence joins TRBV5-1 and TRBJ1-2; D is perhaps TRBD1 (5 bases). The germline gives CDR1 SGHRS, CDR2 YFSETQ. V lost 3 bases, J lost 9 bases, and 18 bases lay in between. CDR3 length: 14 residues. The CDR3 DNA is TGCGCCAGCAGCTCTGACAGTCAAGGAAGTCGCTACACCTTC. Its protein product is CASSSDSQGSRYTF.

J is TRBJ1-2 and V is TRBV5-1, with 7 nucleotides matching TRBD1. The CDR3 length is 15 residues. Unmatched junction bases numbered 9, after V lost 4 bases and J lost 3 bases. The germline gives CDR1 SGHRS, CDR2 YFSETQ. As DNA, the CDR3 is TGCGCCAGCAGCGACCACAGGGGCGTCGACTATGGCTACACCTTC. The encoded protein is CASSDHRGVDYGYTF.

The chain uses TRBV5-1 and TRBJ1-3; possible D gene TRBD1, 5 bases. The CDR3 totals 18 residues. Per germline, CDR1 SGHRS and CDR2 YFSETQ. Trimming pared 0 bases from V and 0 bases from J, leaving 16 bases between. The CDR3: CASSLDTAGRVSGNTIYF. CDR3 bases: TGCGCCAGCAGCTTGGATACCGCGGGACGGGTCTCTGGAAACACCATATATTTT.

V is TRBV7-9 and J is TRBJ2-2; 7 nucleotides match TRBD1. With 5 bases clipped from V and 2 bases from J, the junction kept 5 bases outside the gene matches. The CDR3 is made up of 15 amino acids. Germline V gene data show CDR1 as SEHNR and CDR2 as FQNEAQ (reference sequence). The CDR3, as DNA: TGTGCCAGCAGCAGGGGACAGATAAACACCGGGGAGCTGTTTTTT. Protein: CASSRGQINTGELFF. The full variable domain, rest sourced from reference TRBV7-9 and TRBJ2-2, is DTGVSQNPRHKITKRGQNVTFRCDPISEHNRLYWYRQTLGQGPEFLTYFQNEAQLEKSRLLSDRFSAERPKGSFSTLEIQRTEQGDSAMYLCASSRGQINTGELFFGEGSRLTVL.

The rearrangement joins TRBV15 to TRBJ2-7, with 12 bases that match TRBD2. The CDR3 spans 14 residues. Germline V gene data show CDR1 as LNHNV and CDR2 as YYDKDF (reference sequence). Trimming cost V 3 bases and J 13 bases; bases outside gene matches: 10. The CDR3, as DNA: TGTGCCACCAGCAGGTCGGGGACTAGCGGGTCCCTTTACTTC. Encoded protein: CATSRSGTSGSLYF.

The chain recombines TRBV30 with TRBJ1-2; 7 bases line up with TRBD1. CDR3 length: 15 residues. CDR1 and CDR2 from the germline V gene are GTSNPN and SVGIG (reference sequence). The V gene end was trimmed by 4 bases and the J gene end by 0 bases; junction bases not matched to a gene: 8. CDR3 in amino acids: CAWNSAGTANYGYTF. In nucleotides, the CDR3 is TGTGCCTGGAACAGCGCCGGGACAGCTAACTATGGCTACACCTTC.